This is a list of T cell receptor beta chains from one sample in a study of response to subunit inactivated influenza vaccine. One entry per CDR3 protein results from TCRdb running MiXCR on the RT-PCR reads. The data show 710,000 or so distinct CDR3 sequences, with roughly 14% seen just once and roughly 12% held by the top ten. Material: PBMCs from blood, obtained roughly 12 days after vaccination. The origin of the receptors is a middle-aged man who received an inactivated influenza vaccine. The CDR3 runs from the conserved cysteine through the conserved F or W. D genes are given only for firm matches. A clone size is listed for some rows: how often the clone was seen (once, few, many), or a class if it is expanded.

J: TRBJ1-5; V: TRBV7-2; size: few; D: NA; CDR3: CASSPGSREVGQPQHF; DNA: TGTGCCAGCAGCCCCGGGTCTCGGGAAGTGGGTCAGCCCCAGCATTTT
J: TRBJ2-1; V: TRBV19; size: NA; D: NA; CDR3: CASSMADGYNEQFF; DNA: TGTGCCAGTAGTATGGCGGACGGCTACAATGAGCAGTTCTTC
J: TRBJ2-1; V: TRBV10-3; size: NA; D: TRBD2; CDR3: CAISESSGSNEQFF; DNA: TGTGCCATCAGTGAGTCTAGCGGGAGTAATGAGCAGTTCTTC
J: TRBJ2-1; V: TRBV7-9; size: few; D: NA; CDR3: CASTIRQVSYNEQFF; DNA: TGTGCCAGTACCATCCGACAGGTCTCCTACAATGAGCAGTTCTTC
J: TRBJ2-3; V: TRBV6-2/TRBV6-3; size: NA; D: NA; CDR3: CASSYDDVAQYF; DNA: TGTGCCAGCAGTTACGACGACGTAGCGCAGTATTTT
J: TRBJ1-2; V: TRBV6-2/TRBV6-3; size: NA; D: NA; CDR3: CASSYTGHYGYTF; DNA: TGTGCCAGCAGTTACACAGGGCACTATGGCTACACCTTC
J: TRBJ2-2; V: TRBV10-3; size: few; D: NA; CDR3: CAIREGTGELFF; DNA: TGTGCCATCAGGGAAGGCACCGGGGAGCTGTTTTTT
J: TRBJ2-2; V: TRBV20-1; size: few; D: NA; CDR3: CSLHRAGGELFF; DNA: TGCAGTCTCCACAGGGCGGGCGGGGAGCTGTTTTTT
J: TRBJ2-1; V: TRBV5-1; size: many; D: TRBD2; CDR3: CASSLGTSAYNEQFF; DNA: TGCGCCAGCAGCTTGGGGACTAGCGCCTACAATGAGCAGTTCTTC
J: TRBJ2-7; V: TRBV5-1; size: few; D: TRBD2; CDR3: CASSLTPSGGLNYEQYF; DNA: TGCGCCAGCAGCTTGACCCCTAGCGGGGGGCTCAACTACGAGCAGTACTTC
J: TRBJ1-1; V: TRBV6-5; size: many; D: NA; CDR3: CASSYYGGDTEAFF; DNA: TGTGCCAGCAGTTACTATGGGGGAGATACTGAAGCTTTCTTT
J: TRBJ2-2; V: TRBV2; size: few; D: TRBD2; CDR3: CASSRGGRGTGELFF; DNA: TGTGCCAGCAGCCGCGGCGGGAGAGGGACCGGGGAGCTGTTTTTT
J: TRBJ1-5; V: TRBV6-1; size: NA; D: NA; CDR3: CASSQQGVGNQPQHF; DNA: TGTGCCAGCAGTCAACAGGGTGTAGGCAATCAGCCCCAGCATTTT
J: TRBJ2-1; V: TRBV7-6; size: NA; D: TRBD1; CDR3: CASSSRDRNEQFF; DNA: TGTGCCAGCAGCTCCCGGGACAGAAATGAGCAGTTCTTC
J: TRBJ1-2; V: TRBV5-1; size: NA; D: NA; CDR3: CASSHRGHAYGYTF; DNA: TGCGCCAGCAGCCACCGGGGACACGCCTATGGCTACACCTTC
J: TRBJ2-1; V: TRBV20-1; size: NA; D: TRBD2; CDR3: CSARDPAGADEQFF; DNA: TGCAGTGCTAGAGATCCAGCGGGAGCGGATGAGCAGTTCTTC
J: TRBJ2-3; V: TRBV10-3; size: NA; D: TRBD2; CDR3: CAIAFLAGDTQYF; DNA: TGTGCCATCGCTTTTCTAGCGGGGGATACGCAGTATTTT
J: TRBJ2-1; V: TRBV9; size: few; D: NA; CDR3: CASSVFWTFANEQFF; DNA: TGTGCCAGCAGCGTATTCTGGACTTTTGCTAATGAGCAGTTCTTC
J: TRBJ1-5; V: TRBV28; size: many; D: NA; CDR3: CASSLVGFRANQPQHF; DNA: TGTGCCAGCAGTTTAGTGGGGTTTAGGGCCAATCAGCCCCAGCATTTT
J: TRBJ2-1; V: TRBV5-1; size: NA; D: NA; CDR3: CASSLLGAASDNEQFF; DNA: TGCGCCAGCAGCCTCCTCGGAGCGGCCTCGGACAATGAGCAGTTCTTC
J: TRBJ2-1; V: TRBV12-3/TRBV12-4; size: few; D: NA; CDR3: CASREGLYNEQFF; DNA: TGTGCCAGCAGGGAAGGACTTTACAATGAGCAGTTCTTC
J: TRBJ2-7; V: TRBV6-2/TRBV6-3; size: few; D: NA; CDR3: CASSYGGVLYEQYF; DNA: TGTGCCAGCAGTTACGGCGGGGTTCTTTACGAGCAGTACTTC
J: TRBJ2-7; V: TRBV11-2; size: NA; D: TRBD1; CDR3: CASSLGGTGRSYEQYF; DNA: TGTGCCAGCAGCTTAGGAGGGACAGGGAGGTCCTACGAGCAGTACTTC
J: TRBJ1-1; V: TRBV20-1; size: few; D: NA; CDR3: CSAARDLSTEAFF; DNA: TGCAGTGCTGCCAGGGACTTGAGCACTGAAGCTTTCTTT
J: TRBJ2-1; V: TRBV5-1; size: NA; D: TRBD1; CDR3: CASNGDLTGNNEQFF; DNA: TGCGCGAGCAACGGGGACCTGACAGGGAACAATGAGCAGTTCTTC
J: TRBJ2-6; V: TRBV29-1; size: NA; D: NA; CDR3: CSVQPAASGANVLTF; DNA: TGCAGCGTTCAGCCTGCCGCCTCTGGGGCCAACGTCCTGACTTTC
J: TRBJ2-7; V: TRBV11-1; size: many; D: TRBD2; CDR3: CASSFGRLADSYEQYF; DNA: TGTGCCAGCAGCTTCGGGAGACTAGCGGACTCCTACGAGCAGTACTTC
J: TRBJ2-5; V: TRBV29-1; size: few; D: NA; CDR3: CSVEVAPPETQYF; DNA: TGCAGCGTTGAAGTTGCGCCACCCGAGACCCAGTACTTC